The entry below describes one T cell receptor (beta chain). These data belong to a study of control samples from healthy donors and cancer patients. Germline V lookup: CDR1 MDHEN, CDR2 SYDVKM. This CDR3 region has 16 residues. V was shortened by 3 bases and J by 2 bases, with 16 bases between the two germline ends. The table came from immunoSEQ multiplex PCR; TCRdb's copy has only in-frame clones and leaves some out. There are roughly 100,000 clones in the sample; 80% to 90% occur only once, and about 13% lies in the top ten. The rearrangement joins TRBV28 to TRBJ2-5, with a tentative D call TRBD1 (5 bases). The receptor was derived from a woman aged 45-65 years in good health. Sample: blood. The CDR3 DNA follows: TGTGCCAGCAGTTTCCCCGATCAAAGACAGCAAGAGACCCAGTACTTC. Its translation is CASSFPDQRQQETQYF.